The 10 T cell receptor beta chains given below trace back to one sample, sequenced in a study of shared clonotypes between healthy human individuals. Clones were read by immunoSEQ multiplex PCR, and TCRdb kept only the in-frame ones, dropping some. There are about 680,000 clones in the sample; about 90% occur only once, and nearly 25% lies in the top ten. Naive CD8 isolation took CD45RO-negative cells positively selected for CCR7 and excluded terminally differentiated effector memory CD45RA+ cells. Sequences were obtained from naive CD8+ T cells sorted from blood. These receptors originate from a man aged 30-40 years in good health.

The chain uses TRBV27 and TRBJ1-4; D unclear. From germline, CDR1 is MNHEY and CDR2 SMNVEV (reference sequence). The CDR3 loop spans 11 amino acids. V was trimmed by 2 bases and J by 8 bases, leaving 3 bases between them. CDR3 sequence (DNA): TGTGCCAGCAGTTTAGGCGAAAAACTGTTTTTT. This gives the protein CASSLGEKLFF.

The V and J genes are TRBV2 and TRBJ1-6; a weak D match, TRBD1 (5 bases). This CDR3 is built from 14 residues. V lost 4 bases and J lost 4, with 8 bases in between. The V gene's germline CDR1 is SNHLY and CDR2 FYNNEI. CDR3 protein: CASSGRAYNSPLHF. For the CDR3, the DNA is TGTGCCAGCAGTGGCAGGGCGTATAATTCACCCCTCCACTTT.

The chain uses TRBV28 and TRBJ2-7, with 8 bases that match TRBD1. V was clipped by 3 bases and J by 3 bases; unmatched bases: 7. This CDR3 has 15 amino acids. Germline V gene data show CDR1 as MDHEN and CDR2 as SYDVKM. The CDR3 spells CASSFGTGFYYEQYF. In DNA, the CDR3 is TGTGCCAGCAGTTTCGGGACAGGTTTTTACTACGAGCAGTACTTC.

The V and J genes are TRBV20-1 and TRBJ2-7, with D hard to call. CDR3 size: 11 residues. Germline loops: CDR1 DFQATT, CDR2 SNEGSKA (reference sequence). The ends were cut back, 7 bases at V and 3 bases at J, with 10 bases in the middle. The CDR3 nucleotides read TGCAGTGGAGACAAAAACTACGAGCAGTACTTC. Its protein product is CSGDKNYEQYF.

J is TRBJ2-1 and V is TRBV9; TRBD2 matches at 9 bases. The CDR3 totals 15 residues. V lost 4 bases and J lost 4; bases outside the gene matches: 6. CDR1 is SGDLS, CDR2 YYNGEE, per germline. CDR3 sequence (DNA): TGTGCCAGCAGCATCGCTAGCGGGGCTTACAATGAGCAGTTCTTC. Translation: CASSIASGAYNEQFF.

The chain links TRBV19 to TRBJ2-7; tentatively, D is TRBD1 (7 bases). The V gene's germline CDR1 is LNHDA and CDR2 SQIVND (reference sequence). The V gene lost 5 bases and the J gene lost 5 bases, with 16 bases spanning the gap. The CDR3 length is 14 residues. The CDR3 DNA sequence: TGTGCCAGTAGTCCCAGGGCAGGGGGGCACGAGCAGTACTTC. It is translated as CASSPRAGGHEQYF.

This chain joins TRBV5-1 and TRBJ2-2; 12 positions agree with TRBD2. The J segment lost 5 bases and the V segment lost 2 bases, leaving 13 bases of the junction unmatched. CDR1 and CDR2 (germline): SGHRS, YFSETQ. This CDR3 has 19 amino acids. The CDR3 reads CASSFEGLAGLGRTGELFF. The DNA for the CDR3 is TGCGCCAGCAGCTTCGAAGGACTAGCGGGATTGGGACGAACCGGGGAGCTGTTTTTT.

V gene TRBV9 combines with J gene TRBJ1-1; D gene unclear. Germline CDR1 reads SGDLS; CDR2 reads YYNGEE. V lost 7 bases to trimming and J lost 8 bases, with 9 bases between them. This CDR3 spans 10 amino acids. CDR3 region: CASGSPEAFF. The CDR3 DNA reads TGTGCCAGCGGATCCCCAGAAGCTTTCTTT.

As concerns this clone: At one end, the junction sequence differs from germline, possibly due to a read error. The chain uses TRBV5-1 and TRBJ2-1; D gene uncertain. Germline V gene data show CDR1 as SGHRS and CDR2 as YFSETQ. CDR3 length: 14 amino acids. This CDR3 is CASSLALSDNEQFF. The DNA of the CDR3 is TGCGCCAGCAGCTTGGCCCTCTCCGACAATGAGCAGTTCTTC.

This clone has only a few counts. This rearrangement joins TRBV10-3 to TRBJ2-7; D is unclear. The CDR3 has 12 amino acids. CDR1 and CDR2 from the germline V gene are ENHRY and SYGVKD. The V end lost 2 bases, the J end lost 2 bases, and 4 bases lay between the germline ends. The CDR3 bases are TGTGCCATCAGTGAGATGCCCTACGAGCAGTACTTC. Amino acids: CAISEMPYEQYF.